Listed below are T cell receptor beta chains from one sample, sequenced in a study of cytomegalovirus exposure and HLA in healthy donors. Using immunoSEQ multiplex PCR, the repertoire was profiled, and TCRdb retains in-frame clones only, with some absent. The sample includes 130,000 to 150,000 clones, around 80% seen only once; the top ten take roughly 4.5%. Input material: PBMCs. The source is a man aged 40-50 years in good health and CMV-seronegative. The CDR3 runs from the conserved cysteine through the conserved F or W. A D gene is named only where the DNA matches it firmly. Only some rows state a clone size, as once, few, many or a class for expanded clones.

clone_size: .
d_call: .
v_call: TRBV30
j_call: TRBJ2-7
cdr3_nt: TGTGCCCGGGTGGACAGAGACTCCTACGAGCAGTACTTC
cdr3_aa: CARVDRDSYEQYF

clone_size: .
d_call: .
v_call: TRBV11-2
j_call: TRBJ2-5
cdr3_nt: TGTGCCAGCAGCTTAGCTACAGGGAAGGAGACCCAGTACTTC
cdr3_aa: CASSLATGKETQYF

clone_size: .
d_call: .
v_call: TRBV19
j_call: TRBJ1-1
cdr3_nt: TGTGCCAGTACCACGGGGGGGGTTCAGGACACTGAAGCTTTCTTT
cdr3_aa: CASTTGGVQDTEAFF

clone_size: .
d_call: .
v_call: TRBV20-1
j_call: TRBJ1-1
cdr3_nt: TGCAGTGCCTCATATCAGGTTGGAGCTTTCTTT
cdr3_aa: CSASYQVGAFF

clone_size: .
d_call: .
v_call: TRBV6-6
j_call: TRBJ1-1
cdr3_nt: TGTGCCAGCAGTTACTCGCGGGGGGCGAGTACTGAAGCTTTCTTT
cdr3_aa: CASSYSRGASTEAFF

clone_size: .
d_call: TRBD1
v_call: TRBV6-6
j_call: TRBJ2-7
cdr3_nt: TGTGCCAGCAGTTACTCTTGGACAGGCCCTACCTACGAGCAGTACTTC
cdr3_aa: CASSYSWTGPTYEQYF

clone_size: .
d_call: .
v_call: TRBV5-1
j_call: TRBJ2-7
cdr3_nt: TGCGCCAGCAACGACCTGCCCGGAACAGGGAATAACGGTGAGCAGTACTTC
cdr3_aa: CASNDLPGTGNNGEQYF

clone_size: once
d_call: TRBD1
v_call: TRBV18
j_call: TRBJ2-6
cdr3_nt: TGTGCCAGCTCACCCCAGGGGGTTGGGGCCAACGTCCTGACTTTC
cdr3_aa: CASSPQGVGANVLTF

clone_size: .
d_call: .
v_call: TRBV19
j_call: TRBJ1-4
cdr3_nt: TGTGCCAGTAGTATCGGGGATACTAATGAAAAACTGTTTTTT
cdr3_aa: CASSIGDTNEKLFF

clone_size: .
d_call: .
v_call: TRBV30
j_call: TRBJ2-7
cdr3_nt: TGTGCCTGGAACGGCGGGACGGCGACCTACGAGCAGTACTTC
cdr3_aa: CAWNGGTATYEQYF

clone_size: .
d_call: TRBD1
v_call: TRBV15
j_call: TRBJ1-1
cdr3_nt: TGTGCCACCAGCAGAGATTACAGGGGGACGAACACTGAAGCTTTCTTT
cdr3_aa: CATSRDYRGTNTEAFF

clone_size: .
d_call: .
v_call: TRBV14
j_call: TRBJ2-7
cdr3_nt: TGTGCCAGCAGCCCCCCTGTCGGGGATTTTCCCCACGAGCAGTACTTC
cdr3_aa: CASSPPVGDFPHEQYF

clone_size: .
d_call: .
v_call: TRBV6-1
j_call: TRBJ1-5
cdr3_nt: TGTGCCAGCAGGGAAGGACAAGTTTATAGCAATCAGCCCCAGCATTTT
cdr3_aa: CASREGQVYSNQPQHF

clone_size: .
d_call: TRBD2
v_call: TRBV14
j_call: TRBJ2-3
cdr3_nt: TGTGCCAGCAGCCCCCGCAGGGAGGGGGATACGCAGTATTTT
cdr3_aa: CASSPRREGDTQYF

clone_size: .
d_call: TRBD2
v_call: TRBV5-1
j_call: TRBJ2-2
cdr3_nt: TGCGCCAGCAGCGGACTAGCGGGGGGGAACACCGGGGAGCTGTTTTTT
cdr3_aa: CASSGLAGGNTGELFF

clone_size: .
d_call: TRBD2
v_call: TRBV7-9
j_call: TRBJ2-1
cdr3_nt: TGTGCCAGCAGCTGGGGGATACTAGCGGCTTATGACTACAATGAGCAGTTCTTC
cdr3_aa: CASSWGILAAYDYNEQFF

clone_size: .
d_call: .
v_call: TRBV28
j_call: TRBJ1-5
cdr3_nt: TGTGCCAGCAGTTCCCCCTTACTTAGCAATCAGCCCCAGCATTTT
cdr3_aa: CASSSPLLSNQPQHF

clone_size: .
d_call: TRBD2
v_call: TRBV5-1
j_call: TRBJ2-1
cdr3_nt: TGCGCCAGCAGCGGGACTAGCGGGGCACCCGTAAAAGGTGAGCAGTTCTTC
cdr3_aa: CASSGTSGAPVKGEQFF

clone_size: .
d_call: TRBD1
v_call: TRBV28
j_call: TRBJ2-7
cdr3_nt: TGTGCCAGCAGCTTCCGGGACAGGGAGGTAATCGAGCAGTACTTC
cdr3_aa: CASSFRDREVIEQYF

clone_size: .
d_call: .
v_call: TRBV15
j_call: TRBJ1-5
cdr3_nt: TGTGCCACCAGCAGCAGGGTAGACAATCAGCCCCAGCATTTT
cdr3_aa: CATSSRVDNQPQHF

clone_size: .
d_call: TRBD1
v_call: TRBV7-2
j_call: TRBJ1-2
cdr3_nt: TGTGCCAGCAGCGCCAGGGGGGAAAACTATGGCTACACCTTC
cdr3_aa: CASSARGENYGYTF

clone_size: .
d_call: TRBD1
v_call: TRBV7-6
j_call: TRBJ1-2
cdr3_nt: TGTGCCAGCAGCTCACCCGGACAGGGTGTATCTGGCTACACCTTC
cdr3_aa: CASSSPGQGVSGYTF

clone_size: .
d_call: .
v_call: TRBV14
j_call: TRBJ1-3
cdr3_nt: TGTGCCAGCAGCCGTTTAGGACAGAAGACCTCTGGAAACACCATATATTTT
cdr3_aa: CASSRLGQKTSGNTIYF

clone_size: .
d_call: TRBD2
v_call: TRBV30
j_call: TRBJ2-7
cdr3_nt: TGTGCCTGGAGTCCCATTGGAGCGGGGGGGCTCGAGCAGTACTTC
cdr3_aa: CAWSPIGAGGLEQYF

clone_size: .
d_call: .
v_call: TRBV6-6
j_call: TRBJ2-2
cdr3_nt: TGTGCCAGCAGGGGGGGAGCTTCGAACACCGGGGAGCTGTTTTTT
cdr3_aa: CASRGGASNTGELFF

clone_size: .
d_call: TRBD1
v_call: TRBV5-1
j_call: TRBJ1-1
cdr3_nt: TGCGCCAGCAGCAGGGACAGTTCGAACACTGAAGCTTTCTTT
cdr3_aa: CASSRDSSNTEAFF

clone_size: .
d_call: .
v_call: TRBV5-1
j_call: TRBJ2-3
cdr3_nt: TGCGCCAGCAGCTGGGGACAAAGCACAGATACGCAGTATTTT
cdr3_aa: CASSWGQSTDTQYF

clone_size: few
d_call: .
v_call: TRBV7-9
j_call: TRBJ2-1
cdr3_nt: TGTGCCAGCAGCTTAGCAATAGCTTCCCATGAGCAGTTCTTC
cdr3_aa: CASSLAIASHEQFF

clone_size: .
d_call: .
v_call: TRBV7-2
j_call: TRBJ1-5
cdr3_nt: TGTGCCAGCAGCTTTAAGGGGTTCGACAATCAGCCCCAGCATTTT
cdr3_aa: CASSFKGFDNQPQHF

clone_size: .
d_call: .
v_call: TRBV28
j_call: TRBJ1-5
cdr3_nt: TGTGCGGGGGGGCGGGATCAGCCCCAGCATTTT
cdr3_aa: CAGGRDQPQHF

clone_size: .
d_call: .
v_call: TRBV6-6
j_call: TRBJ2-1
cdr3_nt: TGTGCCAGCACCCCGGACTACCTAAGCTCCTACAATGAGCAGTTCTTC
cdr3_aa: CASTPDYLSSYNEQFF

clone_size: .
d_call: TRBD1
v_call: TRBV7-9
j_call: TRBJ2-1
cdr3_nt: TGTGCCAGCAGCTTAGGTAGGACAGGGGACGCTGAGCAGTTCTTC
cdr3_aa: CASSLGRTGDAEQFF

clone_size: few
d_call: TRBD1
v_call: TRBV27
j_call: TRBJ1-5
cdr3_nt: TGTGCCAGCAGTCCGCAGGGGGTAAGGGATCAGCCCCAGCATTTT
cdr3_aa: CASSPQGVRDQPQHF

clone_size: .
d_call: .
v_call: TRBV19
j_call: TRBJ1-1
cdr3_nt: TGTGCCAGTACCTTGGCAGGGAGGGGGAACACTGAAGCTTTCTTT
cdr3_aa: CASTLAGRGNTEAFF

clone_size: .
d_call: .
v_call: TRBV9
j_call: TRBJ1-4
cdr3_nt: TGTGCCAGCAGCGTCGGTCTAGCAACTAATGAAAAACTGTTTTTT
cdr3_aa: CASSVGLATNEKLFF

clone_size: .
d_call: .
v_call: TRBV4-1
j_call: TRBJ1-2
cdr3_nt: TGCGCCAGCAGCCAAGTAAGACGGGAGAACTATGGCTACACCTTC
cdr3_aa: CASSQVRRENYGYTF

clone_size: once
d_call: TRBD1
v_call: TRBV6-5
j_call: TRBJ2-7
cdr3_nt: TGTGCCAGCACCGTTACAGGGGGTCGGAACAACGAGCAGTACTTC
cdr3_aa: CASTVTGGRNNEQYF

clone_size: .
d_call: .
v_call: TRBV6-1
j_call: TRBJ2-7
cdr3_nt: TGTGCCAGCAGTGACCTTCGACAAGTCGTCTCCTACGAGCAGTACTTC
cdr3_aa: CASSDLRQVVSYEQYF

clone_size: .
d_call: TRBD1
v_call: TRBV6-6
j_call: TRBJ1-5
cdr3_nt: TGTGCCAGCAGTCGCCCTCGGACAGGGGGTGGCCAGCCCCAGCATTTT
cdr3_aa: CASSRPRTGGGQPQHF

clone_size: .
d_call: TRBD1
v_call: TRBV6-1
j_call: TRBJ1-5
cdr3_nt: TGTGCCAGCAGGACAGGGGGGAGCAATCAGCCCCAGCATTTT
cdr3_aa: CASRTGGSNQPQHF

clone_size: .
d_call: TRBD1
v_call: TRBV29-1
j_call: TRBJ2-7
cdr3_nt: TGCAGCGTTGACCTGGACAGGGAAGGGTACGAGCAGTACTTC
cdr3_aa: CSVDLDREGYEQYF

clone_size: .
d_call: TRBD2
v_call: TRBV5-1
j_call: TRBJ2-1
cdr3_nt: TGCGCCAGCAGCCCGGGACTAGCGGGGGTTAATGAGCAGTTCTTC
cdr3_aa: CASSPGLAGVNEQFF

clone_size: few
d_call: .
v_call: TRBV14
j_call: TRBJ2-7
cdr3_nt: TGTGCCAGCAGCCAAGTCCCCACAGTAGAGCAGTACTTC
cdr3_aa: CASSQVPTVEQYF

clone_size: .
d_call: .
v_call: TRBV12-5
j_call: TRBJ1-5
cdr3_nt: TGTGCTAGTGGTGAGGAAAGCTATCAGCCCCAGCATTTT
cdr3_aa: CASGEESYQPQHF

clone_size: once
d_call: TRBD1
v_call: TRBV5-6
j_call: TRBJ2-3
cdr3_nt: TGTGCCAGCAGCTTAGGACAGGAGACAGATACGCAGTATTTT
cdr3_aa: CASSLGQETDTQYF

clone_size: .
d_call: .
v_call: TRBV28
j_call: TRBJ2-7
cdr3_nt: TGTGCCAGCAGTTTCTTAGGGACTCGAGCCTACGAGCAGTACTTC
cdr3_aa: CASSFLGTRAYEQYF

clone_size: .
d_call: TRBD1
v_call: TRBV5-1
j_call: TRBJ2-3
cdr3_nt: TGCGCCAGCAGCATGACAGGGATTAGCACAGATACGCAGTATTTT
cdr3_aa: CASSMTGISTDTQYF

clone_size: once
d_call: .
v_call: TRBV5-1
j_call: TRBJ1-6
cdr3_nt: TGCGCCAGCAGCTTGGCAGGAGGCACCCTCCACTTT
cdr3_aa: CASSLAGGTLHF

clone_size: .
d_call: .
v_call: TRBV7-3
j_call: TRBJ2-2
cdr3_nt: TGTGCCAGCAGCTTAAGGCCCCGGACGGACTACACCGGGGAGCTGTTTTTT
cdr3_aa: CASSLRPRTDYTGELFF

clone_size: .
d_call: .
v_call: TRBV7-2
j_call: TRBJ2-3
cdr3_nt: TGTGCCAGCAGCTTGCGTGGGCCTGGCACAGATACGCAGTATTTT
cdr3_aa: CASSLRGPGTDTQYF

clone_size: few
d_call: TRBD1
v_call: TRBV28
j_call: TRBJ1-5
cdr3_nt: TGTGCCAGCAGTCAACGACAGGGGCGTAGCAATCAGCCCCAGCATTTT
cdr3_aa: CASSQRQGRSNQPQHF

clone_size: .
d_call: .
v_call: TRBV6-5
j_call: TRBJ1-4
cdr3_nt: TGTGCCCCCCGGGGGGGGAAGGAGGAAAAACTGTTTTTT
cdr3_aa: CAPRGGKEEKLFF

clone_size: .
d_call: TRBD2
v_call: TRBV7-2
j_call: TRBJ2-7
cdr3_nt: TGTGCCAGCAGCTCTGGGACTACAAACTACGAGCAGTACTTC
cdr3_aa: CASSSGTTNYEQYF

clone_size: .
d_call: .
v_call: TRBV10-3
j_call: TRBJ1-2
cdr3_nt: TGTGCCATCAGTGAGGTTGGGGAGTCGGGAGGCTACACCTTC
cdr3_aa: CAISEVGESGGYTF

clone_size: .
d_call: TRBD1
v_call: TRBV6-5
j_call: TRBJ1-1
cdr3_nt: TGTGCCAGCAGTTCGGGACAGGGCAACACTGAAGCTTTCTTT
cdr3_aa: CASSSGQGNTEAFF

clone_size: .
d_call: TRBD1
v_call: TRBV5-1
j_call: TRBJ1-1
cdr3_nt: TGCGCCAGCACGCAGGGGGCGGAGAACACTGAAGCTTTCTTT
cdr3_aa: CASTQGAENTEAFF

clone_size: few
d_call: .
v_call: TRBV4-1
j_call: TRBJ1-1
cdr3_nt: TGCGCCAGCACACGAACGGGGGGTTTGGCTGAAGCTTTCTTT
cdr3_aa: CASTRTGGLAEAFF

clone_size: .
d_call: .
v_call: TRBV21-1
j_call: TRBJ2-3
cdr3_nt: TGTGCCAGCAGCGAGGGTCGGGACAGGGCCGCATATACGCAGTATTTT
cdr3_aa: CASSEGRDRAAYTQYF

clone_size: once
d_call: .
v_call: TRBV18
j_call: TRBJ1-4
cdr3_nt: TGTGCCAGCTCACCACCCAGGGGAACTAATGAAAAACTGTTTTTT
cdr3_aa: CASSPPRGTNEKLFF